This TCR beta chain was found in a study of brain metastases from non-small cell lung cancer. The CDR3 runs 15 residues. Losses at the gene ends were 6 bases for V and 6 bases for J; bases not matched to a gene: 6. Germline-derived CDR1 and CDR2 are SGHRS and YFSETQ. Clones were sequenced by immunoSEQ multiplex PCR, and TCRdb holds only the in-frame ones, with some missing. The sample yields over 12,000 clones, over 75% seen once. The rearrangement uses TRBV5-1 and TRBJ2-2, with 12 bases lining up with TRBD1. The sequenced sample consisted of primary lung tumor tissue. This TCR was recovered from a donor aged 40 or over with non-small cell lung cancer. DNA of the CDR3: TGCGCCAGCAAACCGGGACAGGGGGCGTCCGGGGAGCTGTTTTTT. This gives the protein CASKPGQGASGELFF.